The T cell receptor beta chain under discussion was sequenced for a study of cytomegalovirus exposure and HLA in healthy donors. Study outcomes and limitations: In a later analysis, TCR beta V- and J-gene trimming showed a link to a missense DCLRE1C variant. HLA alleles were associated with fewer than 20,000 TCR beta sequences in a later analysis at 0.05 false discovery rate. The study assumed roughly uniform donor sequencing depth for presence/absence analyses.

J was trimmed by 7 bases and V by 6 bases; bases with no gene match: 11. The germline V gene has CDR1 SGHTA and CDR2 FQGNSA. The length of the CDR3 is 16 residues. Primers for the PCR totalled 60 Vbeta and 13 Jbeta. Sequencing was performed with immunoSEQ multiplex PCR; in TCRdb, only in-frame clones are kept and a portion is missing. The profile shows about 150,000 clones, 65% to 80% of them singletons. Concerning this clone itself: Its antigen remains unidentified.

The genes are TRBV7-2 and TRBJ1-4, with 10 nucleotides matching TRBD1. Input material: PBMCs. The sequence was collected from a woman in her forties in good health and CMV-seronegative. CDR3 residues: CASRHGTGVRVEKLFF. The DNA of the CDR3 is TGTGCCAGCAGACATGGGACAGGGGTCCGCGTTGAAAAACTGTTTTTT.